This entry is about one TCR beta chain. Its specificity is not known. Germline CDR1 is SGHRS and CDR2 is YFSETQ. This CDR3 comprises 15 residues. Trimming took 4 bases from V and 1 from J, leaving 14 bases between them. Researchers ran the PCR with 60 Vbeta and 13 Jbeta primers. The assay was immunoSEQ multiplex PCR, and TCRdb's table has in-frame clones only and misses some. The sample carries around 180,000 clones, approximately 85% recorded once. This entry belongs to a study of cytomegalovirus exposure and HLA in healthy donors. Study results and caveats: The authors later linked a missense DCLRE1C variant to TCR beta V- and J-gene trimming. The authors considered a cluster of highly shared sequence variants likely to be a sequencing artifact.

Source material: PBMCs. This TCR derives from a man aged 18 to 30 in good health and CMV-seronegative. This chain links TRBV5-1 with TRBJ2-5; TRBD2 is a possible D gene (5 bases). The CDR3 DNA reads as TGCGCCAGCAGCCGAGGGTTCTCGGGCCAAGAGACCCAGTACTTC. Its protein product is CASSRGFSGQETQYF.